A selection of T cell receptor beta chains follows, all from one sample in a study of post-analysis software for immune sequencing data. One entry per CDR3 protein results from TCRdb running MiXCR on the PCR reads. The data show roughly 400,000 distinct CDR3 sequences, roughly 38% seen once. Sequencing used blood. The source of these receptors is a girl aged 2 to 9 with multiple sclerosis. Both conserved end residues are part of each CDR3. The order of the fields is J gene, clone size, V gene, D gene, CDR3 protein, CDR3 DNA. D genes are given only for firm matches. The size entry is marked missing in some rows and otherwise reads once, few, many or a size class.

TRBJ1-2 few TRBV7-3 TRBD1 CASSSPSDRSRRGYTF TGTGCCAGCAGCTCCCCCTCGGACAGGAGCAGGCGTGGCTACACCTTC
TRBJ2-1 NA TRBV7-9 NA CASANSGVGEQFF TGTGCCAGCGCGAACTCAGGGGTTGGTGAGCAGTTCTTC
TRBJ2-1 NA TRBV25-1 NA CASSLSHYNEQFF TGTGCCAGCAGTCTCTCCCACTACAATGAGCAGTTCTTC
TRBJ2-3 once TRBV27 TRBD2 CASSPSSGSRDTQYF TGTGCCAGCAGTCCATCTAGCGGGAGTAGAGATACGCAGTATTTT
TRBJ2-7 NA TRBV5-1 NA CASRINLGTEQYF TGCGCCAGCAGGATCAACCTCGGGACCGAGCAGTACTTC
TRBJ2-1 NA TRBV28 TRBD1 CASSLDRVIETQFF TGTGCCAGCAGCTTAGACAGGGTGATAGAGACCCAGTTCTTC
TRBJ2-1 few TRBV6-2/TRBV6-3 NA CASSYPGEQFF TGTGCCAGCTCCTACCCAGGGGAGCAGTTCTTC
TRBJ2-1 few TRBV20-1 TRBD2 CSVLIAGSLYNEQFF TGCAGTGTTCTTATAGCGGGGAGCCTTTACAATGAGCAGTTCTTC
TRBJ2-7 few TRBV4-2 TRBD1 CASSPRGQGETYEQYF TGTGCCAGCAGCCCGAGGGGACAGGGGGAGACCTACGAGCAGTACTTC
TRBJ1-2 few TRBV29-1 TRBD1 CSAPDREGYTF TGCAGCGCTCCGGACAGGGAGGGCTACACCTTC
TRBJ2-4 NA TRBV5-1 NA CASSRFLGRNIQYF TGCGCCAGCAGCCGATTTTTAGGGCGAAACATTCAGTACTTC
TRBJ1-2 once TRBV5-1 TRBD1 CASSLVTGNYGYTF TGCGCCAGCAGCCTAGTGACAGGGAACTATGGCTACACCTTC
TRBJ2-1 NA TRBV28 NA CASRPPNINEQFF TGTGCCAGCAGGCCCCCGAACATAAATGAGCAGTTCTTC